Reported below is one T cell receptor beta chain. These data originate in a study of blood T cell repertoires in COVID-19. Looking at the study overall: Spain, Italy and the United States supplied samples that represented acute and convalescent COVID-19. T cells, B-cell-depleted T cells, or PBMCs supplied cDNA or gDNA.

In the authors' methods: The assay estimated nucleated cells by amplifying reference gene primers. Here immunoSEQ multiplex PCR was the method, and the copy in TCRdb shows in-frame clones only, minus some. From that table come the V and J calls and clone size; the DNA was used to work out D and trimming. The sample contains some 120,000 clones, about 82% of which appear only once. Trimming cost V 6 bases and J 16 bases; bases outside gene matches: 10. The CDR3 totals 12 residues. Germline values: CDR1 MNHEY, CDR2 SMNVEV (reference sequence). The chain joins TRBV27 to TRBJ2-1; 9 bases map to TRBD1. This TCR derives from a human donor in a cohort sampled during active COVID-19. Sequences were obtained from peripheral blood. The CDR3 spells CASREGDRVTFF. The CDR3 coding sequence is TGTGCCAGCAGGGAGGGGGACAGGGTTACCTTCTTC.